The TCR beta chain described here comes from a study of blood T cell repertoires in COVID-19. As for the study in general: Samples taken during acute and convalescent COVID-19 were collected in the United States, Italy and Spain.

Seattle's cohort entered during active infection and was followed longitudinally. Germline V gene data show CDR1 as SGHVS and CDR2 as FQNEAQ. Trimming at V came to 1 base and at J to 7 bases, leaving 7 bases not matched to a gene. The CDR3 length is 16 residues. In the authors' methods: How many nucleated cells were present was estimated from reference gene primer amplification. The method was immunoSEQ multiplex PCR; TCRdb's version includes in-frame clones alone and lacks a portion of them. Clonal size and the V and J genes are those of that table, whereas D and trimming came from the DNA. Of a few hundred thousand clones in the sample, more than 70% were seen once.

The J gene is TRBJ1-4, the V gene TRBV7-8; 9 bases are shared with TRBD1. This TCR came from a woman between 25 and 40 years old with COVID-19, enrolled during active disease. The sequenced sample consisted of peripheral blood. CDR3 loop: CASSLEGQGFLEKLFF. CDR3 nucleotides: TGTGCCAGCAGCTTAGAGGGACAGGGCTTTCTTGAAAAACTGTTTTTT.